What follows are 21 T cell receptor beta chains derived from one specimen sequenced in a study of blood T cell repertoires in COVID-19. Sequencing was performed with immunoSEQ multiplex PCR; in TCRdb, only in-frame clones are kept and a portion is missing. This sample has about 200,000 clones, with approximately 80% found just once. The sequencing sample was made of peripheral blood. The receptors originated from a woman aged 80 or over with acute or convalescent COVID-19.

This clone appeared a few times. The rearrangement uses TRBV20-1 and TRBJ1-2; D is undetermined. CDR1 and CDR2 (germline): DFQATT, SNEGSKA (reference sequence). Trimming pared 6 bases from V and 5 bases from J, leaving 10 bases between. This CDR3 contains 11 residues. The CDR3 region is CSAAGDYGYTF. CDR3 nucleotides: TGCAGTGCAGCCGGGGATTATGGCTACACCTTC.

The chain couples TRBV19 to TRBJ2-2; 9 positions match TRBD1. The germline CDR1 and CDR2 sequences are LNHDA and SQIVND (reference sequence). The CDR3 sequence is 15 residues long. The J segment lost 6 bases and the V segment lost 7 bases, leaving 9 bases of the junction unmatched. This CDR3 reads CASTQWDRVSGELFF. CDR3 sequence (DNA): TGTGCCAGTACCCAGTGGGACAGGGTCTCCGGGGAGCTGTTTTTT. The full variable domain, its missing parts supplied by reference TRBV19 and TRBJ2-2, is DGGITQSPKYLFRKEGQNVTLSCEQNLNHDAMYWYRQDPGQGLRLIYYSQIVNDFQKGDIAEGYSVSREKKESFPLTVTSAQKNPTAFYLCASTQWDRVSGELFFGEGSRLTVL.

The chain couples TRBV7-2 to TRBJ2-1; weak D call: TRBD2 (6 bases). The germline V gene has CDR1 SGHTA and CDR2 FQGNSA. The CDR3 totals 15 residues. V was cut by 5 bases and J by 4 bases, with 15 bases left in between. The CDR3 region is CASSISTGTYNEQFF. DNA for the CDR3: TGTGCCAGCAGCATCAGCACCGGGACTTACAATGAGCAGTTCTTC.

This clone was found a few times. This chain joins TRBV28 and TRBJ1-1; possible D gene TRBD1, 6 bases. This CDR3 has 16 residues. Germline lookup yields CDR1 MDHEN and CDR2 SYDVKM. V gave up 6 bases and J gave up 3 bases, with 20 bases separating them. In nucleotides, the CDR3 is TGTGCCAGCAGAAATGGAGGGGGGGGCCAGGACACTGAAGCTTTCTTT. It specifies CASRNGGGGQDTEAFF.

The V and J genes are TRBV7-2 and TRBJ2-5, with no clear D. This CDR3 region has 13 residues. The V and J ends lost 2 bases and 1 base respectively, with 5 bases between them. From germline, CDR1 is SGHTA and CDR2 FQGNSA. CDR3 sequence: CASSLYSQETQYF. CDR3 nucleotides: TGTGCCAGCAGCTTATACAGCCAAGAGACCCAGTACTTC.

This clone appeared a few times. The chain combines TRBV10-3 with TRBJ1-3; D is unclear. Per germline, CDR1 ENHRY and CDR2 SYGVKD. This CDR3 is 15 amino acids long. Trimming took 3 bases from V and 0 from J, leaving 9 bases between them. CDR3 loop: CAISDDGSSGNTIYF. DNA for the CDR3: TGTGCCATCAGTGACGACGGGAGCTCTGGAAACACCATATATTTT.

In its sample, this clone was seen a few times. The V gene is TRBV10-1, the J gene TRBJ2-3; TRBD1 might be the D (5 bases). The CDR3 covers 15 residues. Germline values: CDR1 WNHNN, CDR2 SYGVQD (reference sequence). V was trimmed by 0 bases and J by 8 bases, leaving 15 bases between them. The CDR3 protein is CASSESKGPTGTQYF. The DNA for the CDR3 is TGCGCCAGCAGTGAGTCTAAGGGGCCCACGGGTACGCAGTATTTT.

The chain has TRBV7-3 and TRBJ2-5; a weak D match, TRBD2 (6 bases). The CDR3 totals 14 residues. Trimming shortened V by 0 bases and J by 5 bases, and 10 bases separated the two germline ends. In germline, CDR1 is SGHTA, CDR2 FQGTGA. DNA of the CDR3: TGTGCCAGCAGCTTAACGACTAGTGGGGAGACCCAGTACTTC. Translation: CASSLTTSGETQYF.

The chain couples TRBV5-1 to TRBJ2-5; perhaps TRBD1 as D (6 bases). This CDR3 region has 15 residues. The ends were cut back, 0 bases at V and 5 bases at J, with 14 bases in the middle. The V gene's germline CDR1 is SGHRS and CDR2 YFSETQ. The CDR3 spells CASSLVGGFGETQYF. CDR3 sequence (DNA): TGCGCCAGCAGCTTGGTAGGGGGATTCGGGGAGACCCAGTACTTC.

The rearrangement uses TRBV30 and TRBJ1-6; D unresolved. CDR3 length: 12 amino acids. V lost 1 base and J lost 7, with 5 bases in between. Per the germline V gene, CDR1 is GTSNPN and CDR2 is SVGIG (reference sequence). This chain's CDR3 is CAWSGANSPLHF. The CDR3 bases are TGTGCCTGGAGTGGGGCCAATTCACCCCTCCACTTT.

The chain joins TRBV15 to TRBJ2-7; the match to TRBD1 covers 7 bases. The ends lost 0 bases at V and 1 base at J; junction bases unmatched: 6. Per germline, CDR1 LNHNV and CDR2 YYDKDF (reference sequence). The CDR3 contains 16 residues. The CDR3 loop is CATSRDRGTESYEQYF. Here the CDR3 DNA reads TGTGCCACCAGCAGAGATAGGGGGACAGAATCCTACGAGCAGTACTTC. The full variable domain, rest sourced from reference TRBV15 and TRBJ2-7, is DAMVIQNPRYQVTQFGKPVTLSCSQTLNHNVMYWYQQKSSQAPKLLFHYYDKDFNNEADTPDNFQSRRPNTSFCFLDIRSPGLGDTAMYLCATSRDRGTESYEQYFGPGTRLTVT.

The chain has TRBV6-5 and TRBJ2-7; TRBD2 matches 8 bases. Germline CDR1 and CDR2: MNHEY and SVGAGI. V lost 4 bases and J lost 0; bases outside the gene matches: 8. The CDR3 length is 16 residues. The CDR3 coding sequence is TGTGCCAGCAGTTCCCCCGGGAGGGGGAGCTCCTACGAGCAGTACTTC. It yields the protein CASSSPGRGSSYEQYF.

The chain joins TRBV5-1 to TRBJ1-6, with TRBD1 matching 7 bases. V trimming: 4 bases; J trimming: 10 bases; junction bases outside the gene matches: 11. The CDR3 runs 15 residues. Germline values: CDR1 SGHRS, CDR2 YFSETQ. CDR3 sequence reads: CASSGGTANVSPLHF. Written as DNA, the CDR3 is TGCGCCAGCAGCGGCGGGACAGCGAACGTATCACCCCTCCACTTT.

The chain is built from TRBV4-1 and TRBJ1-1, with no clear D. This CDR3 region has 14 residues. Germline V gene lookup returns CDR1 MGHRA and CDR2 YSYEKL. V was shortened by 0 bases and J by 1 base, with 6 bases between the two germline ends. CDR3 residues: CASSQERENTEAFF. The CDR3 DNA sequence: TGCGCCAGCAGCCAAGAACGGGAGAACACTGAAGCTTTCTTT.

V gene TRBV28 combines with J gene TRBJ1-4; TRBD1 agrees at 7 bases. V shed 4 bases and J 3 bases; nucleotides not matched to a gene: 5. Germline V CDR1 and CDR2: MDHEN, SYDVKM. This CDR3 has 15 amino acids. Here the CDR3 DNA reads TGTGCCAGCAGTTCAACAGGGGCAGCTAATGAAAAACTGTTTTTT. Translation gives CASSSTGAANEKLFF.

This chain links TRBV3-1 (or the pseudogene TRBV3-2) with TRBJ2-5; maybe TRBD2 (6 bases). The CDR3 consists of 15 residues. With 1 base removed from V and 5 bases from J, the gap between germline ends came to 14 bases. CDR1 is LGHDT, CDR2 YNNKEL, per germline (reference sequence). CDR3 nucleotides: TGTGCCAGCAGCCAAGGCCCACTAGCAGGGGAGACCCAGTACTTC. It encodes CASSQGPLAGETQYF.

The gene calls are TRBV30 and TRBJ2-1; 8 bases map to TRBD2. Unmatched junction bases numbered 10, after V lost 4 bases and J lost 8 bases. Germline V gene data show CDR1 as GTSNPN and CDR2 as SVGIG (reference sequence). This CDR3 comprises 14 residues. The CDR3: CAWTRSGGSDEQFF. CDR3 DNA sequence: TGTGCCTGGACAAGAAGCGGGGGTTCGGATGAGCAGTTCTTC.

The chain uses TRBV5-1 and TRBJ2-2, with TRBD1 matching 9 bases. This CDR3 has 16 residues. J was trimmed by 5 bases and V by 1 base; bases with no gene match: 6. Germline values: CDR1 SGHRS, CDR2 YFSETQ. The DNA of the CDR3 is TGCGCCAGCAGCTTGCCTTCGACAGGGGGGACCGGGGAGCTGTTTTTT. Translation: CASSLPSTGGTGELFF.

This sequence joins TRBV30 and TRBJ1-1; D may be TRBD1 (5 bases). This CDR3 comprises 13 residues. Germline V CDR1 and CDR2: GTSNPN, SVGIG (reference sequence). V lost 0 bases, J lost 6 bases, and 11 bases lay in between. The CDR3 loop reads CAWSVLGGSEAFF. The DNA for the CDR3 is TGTGCCTGGAGTGTACTGGGGGGATCTGAAGCTTTCTTT.

This clone was seen only a few times. The J gene is TRBJ2-6, the V gene TRBV10-2; D is undetermined. The germline V and J ends were trimmed by 0 bases and 0 bases, with 9 bases remaining between them. CDR1 and CDR2 (germline): WSHSY, SAAADI. This CDR3 has 17 residues. The CDR3 sequence: CASSESSPSSGANVLTF. The CDR3 DNA reads TGCGCCAGCAGTGAGTCGAGCCCAAGCTCTGGGGCCAACGTCCTGACTTTC.

This chain connects TRBV7-3 to TRBJ2-1; 7 bases are shared with TRBD2. The CDR3 totals 13 residues. The junction had 1 base not matched to a gene; V was cut back by 3 bases and J by 5 bases. Germline assignment: CDR1 SGHTA and CDR2 FQGTGA. The CDR3 sequence is CASSFSGDNEQFF. CDR3 bases: TGTGCCAGCAGCTTCAGCGGGGACAATGAGCAGTTCTTC.